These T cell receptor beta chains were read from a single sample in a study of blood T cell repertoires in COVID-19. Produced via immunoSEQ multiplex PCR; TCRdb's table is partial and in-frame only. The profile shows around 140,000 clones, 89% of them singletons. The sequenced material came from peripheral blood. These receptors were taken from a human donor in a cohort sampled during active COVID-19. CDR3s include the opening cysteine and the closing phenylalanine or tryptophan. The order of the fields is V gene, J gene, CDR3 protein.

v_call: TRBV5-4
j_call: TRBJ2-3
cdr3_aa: CASSLGGGRSWEDTQYF

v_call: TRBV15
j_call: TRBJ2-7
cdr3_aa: CATSRGQGAIEQYF

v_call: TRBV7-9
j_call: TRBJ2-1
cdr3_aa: CASRYYNEQFF

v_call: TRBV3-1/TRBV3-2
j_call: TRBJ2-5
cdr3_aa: CASSQGSKRRSQETQYF

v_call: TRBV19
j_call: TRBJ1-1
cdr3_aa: CASSNGDNTEAFF

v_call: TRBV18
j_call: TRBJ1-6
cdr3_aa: CASSSYVTSSSYNSPLHF

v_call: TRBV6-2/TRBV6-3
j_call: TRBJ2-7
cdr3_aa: CASSYSIVASGEISYEQYF

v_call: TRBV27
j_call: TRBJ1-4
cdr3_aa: CASSLGVGRGTGEKLFF

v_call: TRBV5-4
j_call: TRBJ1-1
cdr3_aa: CASSWEGMGTEAFF

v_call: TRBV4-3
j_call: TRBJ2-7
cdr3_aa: CASSHATGAGEQYF

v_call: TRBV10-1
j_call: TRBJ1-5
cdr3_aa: CASSEFAGDQPQHF

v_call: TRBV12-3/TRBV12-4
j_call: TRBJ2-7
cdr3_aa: CASSQGHVYEQYF

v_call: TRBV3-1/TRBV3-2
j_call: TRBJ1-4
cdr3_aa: CASSQEWGATNEKLFF

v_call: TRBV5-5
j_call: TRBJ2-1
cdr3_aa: CASSLAGIPSEQFF

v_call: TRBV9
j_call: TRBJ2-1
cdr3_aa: CASSQGGANEQFF

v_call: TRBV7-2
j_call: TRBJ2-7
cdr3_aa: CASRLRVGQGPYEQYF

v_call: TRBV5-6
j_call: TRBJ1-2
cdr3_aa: CASSMEPGDYGYTF

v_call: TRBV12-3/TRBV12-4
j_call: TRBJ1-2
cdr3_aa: CASSFEGVGYTF

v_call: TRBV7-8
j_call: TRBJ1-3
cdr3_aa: CASSPYRGTGNTIYF

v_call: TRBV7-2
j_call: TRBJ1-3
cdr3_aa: CASSLFASSGNTIYF

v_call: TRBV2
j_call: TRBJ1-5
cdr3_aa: CASWGDIYSNQPQHF

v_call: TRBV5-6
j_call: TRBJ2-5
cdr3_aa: CASSLAGGPSVETQYF

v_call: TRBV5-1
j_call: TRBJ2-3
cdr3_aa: CASSLTGTGTDTQYF

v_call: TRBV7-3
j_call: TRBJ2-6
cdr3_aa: CASSSGNSGANVLTF

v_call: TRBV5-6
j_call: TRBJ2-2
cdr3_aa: CASSPDMAGVGELFF

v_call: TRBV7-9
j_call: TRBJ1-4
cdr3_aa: CASSWGGDANEKLFF

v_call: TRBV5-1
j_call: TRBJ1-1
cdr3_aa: CASSLDGGRWTEAFF

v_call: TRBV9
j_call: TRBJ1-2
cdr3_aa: CASSVGTGNYGYTF

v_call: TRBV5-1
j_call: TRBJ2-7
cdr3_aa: CASSLGLAGGYEQYF

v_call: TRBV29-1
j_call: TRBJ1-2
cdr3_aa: CSVDPDSLYGYTF

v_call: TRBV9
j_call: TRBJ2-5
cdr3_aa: CASSPRTSAETQYF

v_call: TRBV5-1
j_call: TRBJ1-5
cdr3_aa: CASSSGYANQPQHF

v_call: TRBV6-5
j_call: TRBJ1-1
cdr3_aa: CASSYGPNTEAFF

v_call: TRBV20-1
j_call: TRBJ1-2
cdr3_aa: CSAPRTSGYTF

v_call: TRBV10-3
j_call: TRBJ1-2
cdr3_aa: CAISEIWTGRYGYTF

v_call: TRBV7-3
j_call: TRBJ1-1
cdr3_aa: CASRRYTNTEAFF

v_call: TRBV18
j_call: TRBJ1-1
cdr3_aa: CASSPQVVTNTEAFF

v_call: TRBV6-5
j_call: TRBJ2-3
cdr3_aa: CASSYSSADTQYF

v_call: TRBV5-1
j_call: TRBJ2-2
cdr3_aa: CASSPGWGTDTTGELFF

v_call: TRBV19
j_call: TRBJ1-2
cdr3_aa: CASSTTGALLGGYTF

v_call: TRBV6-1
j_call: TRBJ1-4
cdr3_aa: CASSEGQGREKLFF

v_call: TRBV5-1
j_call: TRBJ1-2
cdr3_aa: CASSLNGQGSDYGYTF

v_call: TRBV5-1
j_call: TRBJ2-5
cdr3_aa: CASSLGGRNQETQYF

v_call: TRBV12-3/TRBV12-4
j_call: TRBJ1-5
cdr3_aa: CASSLSGVQPQHF

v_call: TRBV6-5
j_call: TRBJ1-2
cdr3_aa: CASSAAASYGYTF

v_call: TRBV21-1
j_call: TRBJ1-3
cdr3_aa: CASSPKINSTGHRGSGNTIYF

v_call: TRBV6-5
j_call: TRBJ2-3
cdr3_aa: CASSLPGVIDTQYF

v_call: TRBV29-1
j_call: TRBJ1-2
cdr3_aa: CSVEFRADGYTF

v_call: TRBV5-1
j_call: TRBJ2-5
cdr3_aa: CASSSVAGNQETQYF

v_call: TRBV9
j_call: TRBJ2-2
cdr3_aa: CASSVASLSGLAGTGELFF

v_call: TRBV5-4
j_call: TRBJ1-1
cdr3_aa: CASSWDRALNTEAFF

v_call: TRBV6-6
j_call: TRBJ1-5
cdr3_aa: CASSGGGNQPQHF

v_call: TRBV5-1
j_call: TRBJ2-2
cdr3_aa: CASSLAGWGTGELFF

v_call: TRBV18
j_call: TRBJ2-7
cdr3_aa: CASSSGLADEQYF

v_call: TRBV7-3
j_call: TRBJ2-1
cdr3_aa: CASSSTRYEQFF

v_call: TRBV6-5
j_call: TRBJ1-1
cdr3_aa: CASSYHRGQHTEAFF

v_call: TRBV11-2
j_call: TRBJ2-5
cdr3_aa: CASSHTSGGAETQYF